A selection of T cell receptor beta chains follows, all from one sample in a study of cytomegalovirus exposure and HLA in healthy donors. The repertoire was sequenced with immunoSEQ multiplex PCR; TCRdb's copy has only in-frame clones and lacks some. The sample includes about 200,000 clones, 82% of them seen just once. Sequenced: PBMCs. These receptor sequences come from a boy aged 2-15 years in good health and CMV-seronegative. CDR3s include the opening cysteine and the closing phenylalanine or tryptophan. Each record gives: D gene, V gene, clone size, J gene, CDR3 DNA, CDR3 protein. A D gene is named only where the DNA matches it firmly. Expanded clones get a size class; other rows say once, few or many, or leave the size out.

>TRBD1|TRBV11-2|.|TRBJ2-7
TGTGCCAGCAGCTTAGGGGCGACCGGGACAGGGGGCAACGAGCAGTACTTC
CASSLGATGTGGNEQYF
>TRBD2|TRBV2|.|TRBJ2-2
TGTGCCAGCAGTGGGAGCCAGAGCGGGAGAAATTATTCGGCGTACACCGGGGAGCTGTTTTTT
CASSGSQSGRNYSAYTGELFF
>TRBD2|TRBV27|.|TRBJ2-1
TGTGCCAGCAGTCTGCGGGGGACCACCTACAATGAGCAGTTCTTC
CASSLRGTTYNEQFF
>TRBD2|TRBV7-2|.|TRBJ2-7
TGTGCCAGCAGCCTAAACGGGGGGTTCATCTTCTACGAGCAGTACTTC
CASSLNGGFIFYEQYF
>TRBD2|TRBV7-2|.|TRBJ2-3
TGTGCCAGCAGCTGGCGCCTAGCGGCCACAGATACGCAGTATTTT
CASSWRLAATDTQYF
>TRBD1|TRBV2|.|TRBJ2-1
TGTGCCAGCAGTGAAGACGGGGACAGAGAGCAGTTCTTC
CASSEDGDREQFF
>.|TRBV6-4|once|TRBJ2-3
TGTGCCAGCAGTTCTAGCGTGGGCACAGATACGCAGTATTTT
CASSSSVGTDTQYF
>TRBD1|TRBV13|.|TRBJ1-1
TGTGCCAGCAGCTTAGGGGGACAGGGGGCAACCTATGAAGCTTTCTTT
CASSLGGQGATYEAFF
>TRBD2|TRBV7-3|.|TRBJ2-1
TGTGCCAGCAGTATTACTAGCGGAGCTTACAATGAGCAGTTCTTC
CASSITSGAYNEQFF
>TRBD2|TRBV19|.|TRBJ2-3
TGTGCCAGTAGTACCATAGCGGGGGCGCGCACAGATACGCAGTATTTT
CASSTIAGARTDTQYF
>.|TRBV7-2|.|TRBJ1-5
TGTGCCAGCAGCTTCAGGTATAGCAATCAGCCCCAGCATTTT
CASSFRYSNQPQHF
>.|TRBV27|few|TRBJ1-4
TGTGCCAGCAGCTCAGGGTCGTGGGAAAAACTGTTTTTT
CASSSGSWEKLFF
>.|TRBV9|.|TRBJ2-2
TGTGCCAGCAGCGTAGGGCCGAACACCGGGGAGCTGTTTTTT
CASSVGPNTGELFF
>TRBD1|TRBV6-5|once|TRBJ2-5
TGTGCCAGCAGTTACTTGACAGGGGAAGAGACCCAGTACTTC
CASSYLTGEETQYF
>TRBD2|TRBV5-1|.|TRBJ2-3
TGCGCCAGCAGCTTTAGCGGGGGGGCTTCAGATACGCAGTATTTT
CASSFSGGASDTQYF
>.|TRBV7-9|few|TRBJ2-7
TGTGCCAGCAGATCTCCCAGGGACGAGCAGTACTTC
CASRSPRDEQYF
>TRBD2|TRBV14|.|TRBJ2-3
TGTGCCAGCAGATCGGGGGGGCCGCAGTATTTT
CASRSGGPQYF
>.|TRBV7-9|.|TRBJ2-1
TGTGCCAGCAGCTTAGAACAGGGTAATAAGTTCTTC
CASSLEQGNKFF
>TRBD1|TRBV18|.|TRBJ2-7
TGTGCCAGCTCACCAGAGGACAGGGGCTCCATCAGCTCCTACGAGCAGTACTTC
CASSPEDRGSISSYEQYF
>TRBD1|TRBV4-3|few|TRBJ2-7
TGCGCCAGCAGTCCCGGACAGGACACCTACGAGCAGTACTTC
CASSPGQDTYEQYF